A single sample gave rise to the 15 T cell receptor beta chains below, sequenced in a study of cytomegalovirus exposure and HLA in healthy donors. The primer mix had 60 Vbeta and 13 Jbeta primers. The table came from immunoSEQ multiplex PCR; TCRdb's copy has only in-frame clones and leaves some out. This sample has over 100,000 clones, with about two thirds found just once. The specimen sequenced was PBMCs. The receptor set was obtained from a man in his forties or fifties in good health and CMV-seropositive.

The V and J genes are TRBV15 and TRBJ1-3; 8 bases are shared with TRBD1. The trim removed 3 bases at V and 4 bases at J, leaving 11 bases unmatched. Germline V gene lookup returns CDR1 LNHNV and CDR2 YYDKDF (reference sequence). CDR3 length: 17 amino acids. The CDR3 region is CATSRASRGRRGNTIYF. The CDR3 region has the DNA TGTGCCACCAGCAGGGCCAGCAGGGGGCGCAGGGGAAACACCATATATTTT. Filled out from reference TRBV15 and TRBJ1-3, the complete variable domain reads DAMVIQNPRYQVTQFGKPVTLSCSQTLNHNVMYWYQQKSSQAPKLLFHYYDKDFNNEADTPDNFQSRRPNTSFCFLDIRSPGLGDTAMYLCATSRASRGRRGNTIYFGEGSWLTVV.

The CDR3 reads CASSQDNWAGGASNEQFF. The CDR3 DNA is TGCGCCAGCAGCCAAGACAACTGGGCGGGGGGGGCCAGTAATGAGCAGTTCTTC. The chain combines TRBV4-1 with TRBJ2-1; 9 nucleotides align to TRBD2. The CDR3 is 18 residues long. Germline-derived CDR1 and CDR2 are MGHRA and YSYEKL. V lost 0 bases, J lost 7 bases, and 13 bases stayed unmatched.

The V call is TRBV6-1, the J call TRBJ2-1; 12 bases fit TRBD1. The CDR3 totals 14 residues. CDR1 and CDR2 from the germline V gene are MNHNS and SASEGT. V shed 5 bases and J 8 bases; nucleotides not matched to a gene: 4. DNA for the CDR3: TGTGCCAGCAGTAGGGACAGGGGGCCCGATGAGCAGTTCTTC. This codes for CASSRDRGPDEQFF.

The CDR3 region is CASSGGHAGGQYF. CDR3 nucleotide sequence: TGTGCCAGCAGTGGTGGACACGCCGGGGGGCAGTACTTC. This sequence joins TRBV2 and TRBJ2-7; possible D gene TRBD2, 6 bases. The V gene lost 4 bases and the J gene lost 9 bases, with 16 bases spanning the gap. Germline CDR1 and CDR2: SNHLY and FYNNEI. The CDR3 has 13 amino acids.

This chain connects TRBV6-7 to TRBJ2-1, with TRBD1 identical over 8 bases. TRBV6-7 is reported as an ORF; its role is uncertain. The CDR3 totals 14 residues. The V gene end was trimmed by 7 bases and the J gene end by 5 bases; junction bases not matched to a gene: 7. DNA for the CDR3: TGTGCCAGCAATTTTCTACAGGGGGACAATGAGCAGTTCTTC. As protein: CASNFLQGDNEQFF.

This clone has a handful of counts. The rearrangement links TRBV5-1 to TRBJ1-1; 7 nucleotides agree with TRBD1. Germline V CDR1 and CDR2: SGHRS, YFSETQ. V shed 3 bases and J 7 bases; nucleotides not matched to a gene: 6. CDR3 length equals 13 residues. The CDR3 DNA sequence: TGCGCCAGCAGCTGGACAGGTTCGATTGAAGCTTTCTTT. This encodes CASSWTGSIEAFF.

The rearrangement links TRBV5-1 to TRBJ2-5; D unresolved. CDR3 length equals 15 residues. CDR1 is SGHRS, CDR2 YFSETQ, per germline. Between the trimmed V and J ends, which lost 0 bases and 3 bases, there was a span of 12 bases. The CDR3 DNA is TGCGCCAGCAGCTTGGGTGGGCCGGAAGAAGAGACCCAGTACTTC. Translating it yields CASSLGGPEEETQYF.

This chain joins TRBV28 and TRBJ2-7; 10 bases are a match to TRBD1. CDR3 size: 15 residues. The germline CDR1 and CDR2 sequences are MDHEN and SYDVKM. Germline trimming cut 5 bases from V and 3 bases from J; bases unmatched to any gene: 7. Here the CDR3 DNA reads TGTGCCAGCAGTCCGGGGACAGGGGCCAACTACGAGCAGTACTTC. Translation gives CASSPGTGANYEQYF.

This chain links TRBV4-1 with TRBJ1-2; 7 bases are a match to TRBD1. V trimming: 4 bases; J trimming: 0 bases; junction bases outside the gene matches: 8. CDR1 and CDR2 (germline): MGHRA, YSYEKL. The CDR3 is 16 amino acids. As DNA, the CDR3 is TGCGCCAGCAGCCTGGGACAGTCAAATCCTAACTATGGCTACACCTTC. Translating it yields CASSLGQSNPNYGYTF.

The table lists this clone with a count of one. The DNA for the CDR3 is TGTGCCAGCAGCGTAACTAGCAGCGGACCCTACGAGCAGTACTTC. Translated, it gives CASSVTSSGPYEQYF. The chain joins TRBV7-2 to TRBJ2-7; perhaps TRBD2 as D (6 bases). The CDR3 length is 15 residues. The germline V and J ends were trimmed by 5 bases and 2 bases, with 16 bases remaining between them. Germline assignment: CDR1 SGHTA and CDR2 FQGNSA.

The CDR3 spells CASSPSGQHSNQPQHF. The CDR3 DNA follows: TGTGCCAGCAGCCCGTCGGGACAACATAGCAATCAGCCCCAGCATTTT. The chain has TRBV7-2 and TRBJ1-5; a weak D match, TRBD1 (6 bases). Trimming stripped 5 bases from V and 0 bases from J, with 14 bases between. CDR1 and CDR2 (germline): SGHTA, FQGNSA. This CDR3 is built from 16 residues. The full variable domain, completed using reference TRBV7-2 and TRBJ1-5, is GAGVSQSPSNKVTEKGKDVELRCDPISGHTALYWYRQSLGQGLEFLIYFQGNSAPDKSGLPSDRFSAERTGGSVSTLTIQRTQQEDSAVYLCASSPSGQHSNQPQHFGDGTRLSIL.

On this clone: Germline and junction disagree at one end, which may indicate a read error. V and J are TRBV4-2 and TRBJ2-1, with 7 bases fitting TRBD1. This CDR3 has 16 amino acids. Germline V gene sequence: CDR1 LGHNA, CDR2 YNFKEQ. The CDR3 bases are TGTGCCAGCAGCCAAGAGCAGGCAGGGGGTAGGGGTGAGCAGCTCTTC. This gives the protein CASSQEQAGGRGEQLF.

This chain uses TRBV5-4 with TRBJ2-5; 7 bases align to TRBD1. The germline gives CDR1 SGHNT, CDR2 YYREEE (reference sequence). This CDR3 has 13 amino acids. Trimming took 6 bases from V and 4 from J; bases not matched to a gene: 6. The CDR3 DNA is TGTGCCAGCAATAGGGGGCCAGGAGAGACCCAGTACTTC. Translation: CASNRGPGETQYF.

The CDR3 is CASSTQEKYNSPLHF. DNA of the CDR3: TGTGCCAGCAGTACCCAGGAAAAGTATAATTCACCCCTCCACTTT. The rearrangement links TRBV2 to TRBJ1-6, with D unresolved. The CDR3 consists of 15 residues. V lost 5 bases to trimming and J lost 4 bases, with 12 bases between them. CDR1 is SNHLY and CDR2 is FYNNEI in the germline V gene.

The rearrangement joins TRBV6-1 to TRBJ1-1; TRBD1 might be the D (6 bases). Trimming removed 3 bases from V and 8 bases from J, with 13 bases in between. The CDR3 runs 13 residues. The germline CDR1 and CDR2 sequences are MNHNS and SASEGT. CDR3 protein: CASSERQGMEAFF. The DNA for the CDR3 is TGTGCCAGCAGTGAGAGGCAGGGGATGGAAGCTTTCTTT.